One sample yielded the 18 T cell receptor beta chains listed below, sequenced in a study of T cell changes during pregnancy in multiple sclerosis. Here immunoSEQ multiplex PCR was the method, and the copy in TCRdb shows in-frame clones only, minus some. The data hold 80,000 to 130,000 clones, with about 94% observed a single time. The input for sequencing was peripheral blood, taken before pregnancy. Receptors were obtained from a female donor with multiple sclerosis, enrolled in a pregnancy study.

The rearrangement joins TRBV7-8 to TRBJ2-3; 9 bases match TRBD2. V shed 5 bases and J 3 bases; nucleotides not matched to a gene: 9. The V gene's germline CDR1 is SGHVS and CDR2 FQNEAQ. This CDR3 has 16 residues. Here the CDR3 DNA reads TGTGCCAGCAGCCCCACGGGAGCGGGGGGAACAGATACGCAGTATTTT. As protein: CASSPTGAGGTDTQYF.

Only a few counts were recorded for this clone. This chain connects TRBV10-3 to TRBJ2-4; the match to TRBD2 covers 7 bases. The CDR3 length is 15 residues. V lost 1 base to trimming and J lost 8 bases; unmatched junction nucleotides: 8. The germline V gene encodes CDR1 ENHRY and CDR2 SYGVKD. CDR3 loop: CAISEYRGSGDIQYF. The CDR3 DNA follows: TGTGCCATCAGTGAGTATCGCGGGAGTGGCGACATTCAGTACTTC.

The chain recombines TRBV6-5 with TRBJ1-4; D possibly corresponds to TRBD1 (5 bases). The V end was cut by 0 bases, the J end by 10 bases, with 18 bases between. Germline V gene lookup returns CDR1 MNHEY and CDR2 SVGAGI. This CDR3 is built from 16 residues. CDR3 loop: CASSYSKGAGAGKLFF. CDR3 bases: TGTGCCAGCAGTTACTCGAAAGGGGCTGGGGCTGGAAAACTGTTTTTT.

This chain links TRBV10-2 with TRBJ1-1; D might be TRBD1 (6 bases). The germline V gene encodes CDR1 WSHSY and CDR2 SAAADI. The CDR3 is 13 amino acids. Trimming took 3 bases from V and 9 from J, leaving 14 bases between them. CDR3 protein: CASSDARQAKAFF. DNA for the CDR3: TGCGCCAGCAGTGACGCGCGACAGGCAAAAGCTTTCTTT.

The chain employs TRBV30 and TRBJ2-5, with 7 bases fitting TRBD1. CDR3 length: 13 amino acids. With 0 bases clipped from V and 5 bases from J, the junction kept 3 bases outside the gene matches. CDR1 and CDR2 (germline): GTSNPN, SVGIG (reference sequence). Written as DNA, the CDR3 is TGTGCCTGGAGTGTACGAGGGGGCGAGACCCAGTACTTC. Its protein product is CAWSVRGGETQYF.

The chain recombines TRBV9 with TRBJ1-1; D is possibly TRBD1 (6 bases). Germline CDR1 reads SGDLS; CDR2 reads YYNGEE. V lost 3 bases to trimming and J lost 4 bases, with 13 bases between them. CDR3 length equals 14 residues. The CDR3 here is CASSAAGDPTEAFF. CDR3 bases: TGTGCCAGCAGCGCCGCAGGGGATCCCACTGAAGCTTTCTTT. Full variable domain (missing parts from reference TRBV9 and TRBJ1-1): DSGVTQTPKHLITATGQRVTLRCSPRSGDLSVYWYQQSLDQGLQFLIQYYNGEERAKGNILERFSAQQFPDLHSELNLSSLELGDSALYFCASSAAGDPTEAFFGQGTRLTVV.

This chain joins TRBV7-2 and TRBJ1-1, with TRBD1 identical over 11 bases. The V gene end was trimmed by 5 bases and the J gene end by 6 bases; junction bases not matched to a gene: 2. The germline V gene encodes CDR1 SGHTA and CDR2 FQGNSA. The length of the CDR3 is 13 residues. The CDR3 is CASSMGQGAEAFF. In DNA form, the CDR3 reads TGTGCCAGCAGCATGGGACAGGGGGCTGAAGCTTTCTTT.

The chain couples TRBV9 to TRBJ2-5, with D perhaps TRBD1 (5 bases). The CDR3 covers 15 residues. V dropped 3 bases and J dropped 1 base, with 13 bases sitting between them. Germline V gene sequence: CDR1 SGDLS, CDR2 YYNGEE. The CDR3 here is CASSEGPLGQETQYF. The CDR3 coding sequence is TGTGCCAGCAGCGAGGGGCCCCTTGGCCAAGAGACCCAGTACTTC.

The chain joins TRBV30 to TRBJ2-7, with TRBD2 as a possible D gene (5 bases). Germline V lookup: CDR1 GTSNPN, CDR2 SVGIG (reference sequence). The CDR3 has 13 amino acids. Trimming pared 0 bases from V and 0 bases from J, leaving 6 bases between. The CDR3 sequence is CAWSVGNSYEQYF. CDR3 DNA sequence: TGTGCCTGGAGTGTCGGGAACTCCTACGAGCAGTACTTC. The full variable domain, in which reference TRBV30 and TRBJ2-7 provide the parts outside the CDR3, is SQTIHQWPATLVQPVGSPLSLECTVEGTSNPNLYWYRQAAGRGLQLLFYSVGIGQISSEVPQNLSASRPQDRQFILSSKKLLLSDSGFYLCAWSVGNSYEQYFGPGTRLTVT.

CDR3 in amino acids: CATAGVSTGELFF. The CDR3 DNA follows: TGTGCCACTGCAGGGGTCTCCACCGGGGAGCTGTTTTTT. The chain uses TRBV6-6 and TRBJ2-2, with D perhaps matching TRBD1 (6 bases). There are 13 residues in the CDR3. V was trimmed by 10 bases and J by 4 bases, leaving 13 bases between them. The V gene's germline CDR1 is MNHNY and CDR2 SVGAGI (reference sequence).

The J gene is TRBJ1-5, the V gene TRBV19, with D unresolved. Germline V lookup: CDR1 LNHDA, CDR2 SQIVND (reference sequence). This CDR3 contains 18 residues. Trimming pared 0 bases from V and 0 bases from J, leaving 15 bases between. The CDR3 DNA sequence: TGTGCCAGTAGTATAGATAGACAAAACTTCTATAGCAATCAGCCCCAGCATTTT. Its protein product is CASSIDRQNFYSNQPQHF.

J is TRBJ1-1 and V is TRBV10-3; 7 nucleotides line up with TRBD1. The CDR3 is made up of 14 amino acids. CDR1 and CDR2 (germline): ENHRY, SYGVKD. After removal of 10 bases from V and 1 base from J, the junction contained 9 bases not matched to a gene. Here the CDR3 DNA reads TGTGCCACAAGAACGGGACAGCAGAACACTGAAGCTTTCTTT. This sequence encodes CATRTGQQNTEAFF.

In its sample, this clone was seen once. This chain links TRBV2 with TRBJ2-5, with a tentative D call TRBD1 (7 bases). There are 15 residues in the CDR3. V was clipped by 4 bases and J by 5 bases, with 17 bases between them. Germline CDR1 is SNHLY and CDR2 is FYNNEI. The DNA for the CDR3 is TGTGCCAGCAGTGTACTAATCGGGGGACAGGAGACCCAGTACTTC. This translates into CASSVLIGGQETQYF.

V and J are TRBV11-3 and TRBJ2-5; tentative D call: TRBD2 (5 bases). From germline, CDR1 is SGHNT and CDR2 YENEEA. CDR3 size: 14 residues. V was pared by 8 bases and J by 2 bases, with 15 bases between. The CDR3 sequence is CASSGDSGQETQYF. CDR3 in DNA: TGTGCCAGCTCTGGGGATTCGGGACAAGAGACCCAGTACTTC.

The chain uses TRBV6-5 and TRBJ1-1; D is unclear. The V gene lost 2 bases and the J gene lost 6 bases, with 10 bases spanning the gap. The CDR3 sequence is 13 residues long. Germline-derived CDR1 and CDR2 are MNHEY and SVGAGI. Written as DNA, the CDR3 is TGTGCCAGCAGTTACGTTCAGTCCTCTGAAGCTTTCTTT. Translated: CASSYVQSSEAFF.

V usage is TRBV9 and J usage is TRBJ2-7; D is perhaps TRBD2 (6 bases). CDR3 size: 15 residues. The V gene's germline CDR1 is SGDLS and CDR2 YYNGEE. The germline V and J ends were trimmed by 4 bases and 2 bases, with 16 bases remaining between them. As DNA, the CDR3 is TGTGCCAGCAGCCCGGGACTGGAACCTACCTACGAGCAGTACTTC. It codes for CASSPGLEPTYEQYF.

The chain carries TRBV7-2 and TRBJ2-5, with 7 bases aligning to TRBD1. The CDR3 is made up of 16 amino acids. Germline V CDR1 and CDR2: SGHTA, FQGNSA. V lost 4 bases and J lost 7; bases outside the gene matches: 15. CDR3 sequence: CASSSSIDTGAGTQYF. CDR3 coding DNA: TGTGCCAGCAGCTCGTCAATAGACACAGGGGCCGGGACCCAGTACTTC.

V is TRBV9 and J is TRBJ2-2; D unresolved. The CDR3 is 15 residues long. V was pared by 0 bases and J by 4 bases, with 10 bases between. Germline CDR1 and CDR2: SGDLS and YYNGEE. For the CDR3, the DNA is TGTGCCAGCAGCGTAGACTCGATACGCACCGGGGAGCTGTTTTTT. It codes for CASSVDSIRTGELFF.